Below, 6 T cell receptor beta chains from the same sample are listed, as sequenced in a study of blood T cell repertoires in COVID-19. Using immunoSEQ multiplex PCR, the repertoire was profiled, and TCRdb retains in-frame clones only, with some absent. This sample has hundreds of thousands of clones, with roughly 88% found just once. The sequencing input was peripheral blood. All receptors come from an elderly woman with COVID-19, enrolled during active disease.

The chain carries TRBV6-5 and TRBJ2-3; 9 nucleotides match TRBD1. This CDR3 region has 14 residues. CDR1 MNHEY and CDR2 SVGAGI come from the germline V gene. The V segment lost 5 bases and the J segment 5 bases; nucleotides outside the gene matches: 5. The CDR3 is CASSLGQGRDTQYF. The CDR3 DNA reads as TGTGCCAGCAGTCTGGGACAGGGTAGAGATACGCAGTATTTT.

This chain uses TRBV7-2 with TRBJ2-1; TRBD2 aligns across 8 bases. The CDR3 runs to 17 residues. V shed 1 base and J 2 bases; nucleotides not matched to a gene: 7. The germline gives CDR1 SGHTA, CDR2 FQGNSA. The CDR3 protein is CASSLELAGFTYNEQFF. In nucleotides, the CDR3 is TGTGCCAGCAGCTTAGAATTAGCGGGGTTTACCTACAATGAGCAGTTCTTC.

The chain links TRBV11-2 to TRBJ2-1; 10 nucleotides match TRBD2. The junction had 4 bases not matched to a gene; V was cut back by 0 bases and J by 2 bases. Per germline, CDR1 SGHAT and CDR2 FQNNGV. The CDR3 is 17 amino acids. CDR3 in DNA: TGTGCCAGCAGCTTAGATCCTAGCGGGGGTACCTACAATGAGCAGTTCTTC. Its translation: CASSLDPSGGTYNEQFF.

This clone was counted once. The chain joins TRBV3-1 (or the pseudogene TRBV3-2) to TRBJ2-2, with TRBD2 matching over 7 bases. Per the germline V gene, CDR1 is LGHDT and CDR2 is YNNKEL (reference sequence). The V and J ends lost 2 bases and 6 bases, in that order; junction bases with no gene match: 3. CDR3 size: 14 residues. The CDR3 sequence: CASSQPSGPGELFF. The CDR3 DNA reads TGTGCCAGCAGCCAACCTAGCGGCCCCGGGGAGCTGTTTTTT.

The gene calls are TRBV28 and TRBJ2-3; 7 bases line up with TRBD2. Per germline, CDR1 MDHEN and CDR2 SYDVKM. The CDR3 runs to 18 residues. The V and J ends lost 7 bases and 1 base, in that order; junction bases with no gene match: 17. The CDR3 DNA reads TGTGCCAGCACTCCTACCTCCGGGACTAACTCAGGCACAGATACGCAGTATTTT. It is translated as CASTPTSGTNSGTDTQYF.

The DNA for the CDR3 is TGCGCCAGCAGTCTAGAGATGAACACTGAAGCTTTCTTT. This gives the protein CASSLEMNTEAFF. The chain employs TRBV5-1 and TRBJ1-1; D remains unclear. CDR3 length equals 13 residues. V was cut by 5 bases and J by 0 bases, with 8 bases left in between. Germline V gene sequence: CDR1 SGHRS, CDR2 YFSETQ.